Listed below are T cell receptor beta chains from one sample, sequenced in a study of T cells in Graves' hyperthyroidism and ophthalmopathy. TCRdb ran MiXCR on the multiplex PCR reads and lists one entry per CDR3 protein. The sample comprises 250,000 to 300,000 distinct CDR3 sequences, about 15% of which are singletons, and approximately 12% rests with the top ten. Sequenced input: blood. Source of these receptors: a woman between 40 and 50 years old with Graves' hyperthyroidism that later progressed to Graves' ophthalmopathy. Each CDR3 is given with its conserved first and last residue. Fields, in order: J gene, D gene, clone size, V gene, CDR3 protein, CDR3 DNA. A D gene is named only where the DNA matches it firmly. Part of the rows lack a size; the others show once, few, many or a class for expanded clones.

TRBJ2-7 | TRBD2 | . | TRBV5-6 | CASSSGGLADSYEQYF | TGTGCCAGCAGCTCGGGTGGACTAGCGGACTCCTACGAGCAGTACTTC
TRBJ2-7 | . | few | TRBV6-1 | CASRPTGSGYEQYF | TGTGCCAGCAGACCTACAGGATCTGGGTACGAGCAGTACTTC
TRBJ2-7 | . | many | TRBV19 | CASSPSQARMHEQYF | TGTGCCAGTAGCCCTTCACAGGCTAGGATGCACGAGCAGTACTTC
TRBJ2-3 | . | many | TRBV5-1 | CASSLADGDTQYF | TGCGCCAGCAGCTTGGCCGATGGGGATACGCAGTATTTT
TRBJ1-2 | . | many | TRBV28 | CASSSTLTSYGYTF | TGTGCCAGCAGTTCGACACTTACAAGCTATGGCTACACCTTC
TRBJ2-2 | . | many | TRBV2 | CASSPAIYATGELFF | TGTGCCAGCAGTCCCGCTATTTATGCCACCGGGGAGCTGTTTTTT
TRBJ1-6 | . | many | TRBV7-3 | CASSPSGNSPLHF | TGTGCCAGCAGCCCCTCCGGGAATTCACCCCTCCACTTT
TRBJ2-1 | . | . | TRBV10-3 | CAITPRVGEANEQFF | TGTGCCATCACACCCAGGGTGGGAGAAGCGAATGAGCAGTTCTTC
TRBJ2-1 | . | many | TRBV11-3 | CASSRGTGETHEQFF | TGTGCCAGCAGCCGCGGAACGGGAGAAACCCATGAGCAGTTCTTC
TRBJ2-7 | . | many | TRBV28 | CASSFESLRGYTYEQYF | TGTGCCAGCAGTTTTGAGTCCCTCCGGGGATATACCTACGAGCAGTACTTC
TRBJ2-4 | . | . | TRBV18 | CASSPDRAKNIQYF | TGTGCCAGCTCACCGGATCGGGCCAAAAACATTCAGTACTTC
TRBJ2-1 | TRBD2 | many | TRBV20-1 | CSARDWLAGINEQFF | TGCAGTGCTAGAGATTGGCTAGCGGGGATCAATGAGCAGTTCTTC
TRBJ1-5 | . | few | TRBV20-1 | CSAHPRGSNQPQHF | TGCAGTGCCCATCCACGGGGATCTAATCAGCCCCAGCATTTT
TRBJ2-2 | TRBD2 | . | TRBV20-1 | CSAIMRGGTSGIGGGELFF | TGCAGTGCTATAATGAGGGGTGGGACTAGCGGGATAGGTGGCGGGGAGCTGTTTTTT
TRBJ1-4 | . | . | TRBV19 | CASSPAGLEKLFF | TGTGCCAGTAGTCCGGCAGGGTTGGAAAAACTGTTTTTT
TRBJ2-5 | TRBD2 | . | TRBV4-1 | CASSHTHVAGAETQYF | TGCGCCAGCAGCCACACCCATGTCGCGGGAGCAGAGACCCAGTACTTC
TRBJ2-1 | . | many | TRBV6-1 | CASMRGRPSYNEQFF | TGTGCCAGCATGAGAGGAAGACCCTCCTACAATGAGCAGTTCTTC
TRBJ1-1 | . | . | TRBV4-1 | CANSPPGGTEAFF | TGCGCCAACAGCCCACCAGGTGGAACTGAAGCTTTCTTT
TRBJ2-7 | . | many | TRBV4-1 | CASSQARSSYEQYF | TGCGCCAGCAGCCAAGCCCGGAGCTCCTACGAGCAGTACTTC
TRBJ2-3 | . | . | TRBV4-2 | CASSQSRSQDTQYF | TGTGCCAGCAGCCAAAGTCGTTCCCAAGATACGCAGTATTTT
TRBJ2-1 | TRBD2 | many | TRBV9 | CASSPSGGAYNEQFF | TGTGCCAGCAGCCCTAGCGGGGGAGCCTACAATGAGCAGTTCTTC
TRBJ2-4 | TRBD2 | many | TRBV6-1 | CASSDGVTSGRSVAKNIQYF | TGTGCCAGCAGTGACGGGGTGACTAGCGGGAGGTCGGTAGCCAAAAACATTCAGTACTTC
TRBJ1-2 | . | few | TRBV6-1 | CASSSSNYGYTF | TGTGCCAGCAGTTCAAGTAACTATGGCTACACCTTC
TRBJ2-3 | . | many | TRBV3-1 | CASSRQSTDTQYF | TGTGCCAGCAGCCGCCAAAGCACAGATACGCAGTATTTT
TRBJ1-1 | . | many | TRBV3-1 | CASSQAWPARYLMNTEAFF | TGTGCCAGCAGCCAAGCATGGCCAGCTAGGTATCTCATGAACACTGAAGCTTTCTTT
TRBJ2-3 | TRBD2 | many | TRBV7-2 | CASSLVAGVTDTQYF | TGTGCCAGCAGCTTAGTTGCGGGAGTCACAGATACGCAGTATTTT
TRBJ2-7 | . | . | TRBV5-1 | CASSLSWGEQYF | TGCGCCAGCAGCTTGTCCTGGGGGGAGCAGTACTTC
TRBJ2-1 | . | many | TRBV7-2 | CASSERDSGEQFF | TGTGCCAGCAGCGAACGGGACTCTGGGGAGCAGTTCTTC
TRBJ2-5 | . | many | TRBV12-5 | CASGPWPGWAQYF | TGTGCTAGTGGTCCCTGGCCTGGGTGGGCCCAGTACTTC
TRBJ1-4 | . | . | TRBV5-6 | CASSLGYRENEKLFF | TGTGCCAGCAGCCTGGGGTACAGGGAAAATGAAAAACTGTTTTTT
TRBJ2-3 | TRBD2 | . | TRBV6-4 | CASSGLAGDGTDTQYF | TGTGCCAGCAGTGGACTAGCGGGGGACGGCACAGATACGCAGTATTTT
TRBJ2-3 | TRBD1 | many | TRBV28 | CASWAETGPTDTQYF | TGTGCCAGTTGGGCGGAGACAGGGCCCACAGATACGCAGTATTTT
TRBJ2-5 | TRBD2 | many | TRBV5-5 | CASSLGTGSAGGTQYF | TGTGCCAGCAGCTTGGGTACGGGGTCGGCGGGGGGGACCCAGTACTTC
TRBJ2-2 | . | many | TRBV7-9 | CASSPTFGRLVGELFF | TGTGCCAGCAGCCCAACCTTTGGACGCCTCGTCGGGGAGCTGTTTTTT
TRBJ2-1 | TRBD2 | few | TRBV20-1 | CSARDRPLGLAGARIF | TGCAGTGCTAGAGATCGGCCATTGGGACTAGCGGGGGCGCGTATCTTC
TRBJ2-6 | TRBD1 | . | TRBV11-3 | CASRDRDRTAGGANVLTF | TGTGCCAGCAGGGACCGGGACAGGACCGCTGGTGGGGCCAACGTCCTGACTTTC
TRBJ1-1 | . | many | TRBV11-2 | CASSLDSEGMNTEAFF | TGTGCCAGCAGCTTAGATTCAGAGGGTATGAACACTGAAGCTTTCTTT
TRBJ2-2 | . | many | TRBV2 | CASSAGGAGTGELFF | TGTGCCAGCAGTGCCGGGGGCGCAGGCACCGGGGAGCTGTTTTTT
TRBJ2-7 | . | many | TRBV5-1 | CASSFSLTTYEQYF | TGCGCCAGCAGCTTCTCCCTGACTACCTACGAGCAGTACTTC
TRBJ1-1 | . | many | TRBV7-9 | CASSLRGRLNTEAFF | TGTGCCAGCAGCTTAAGGGGAAGACTGAACACTGAAGCTTTCTTT
TRBJ1-2 | . | . | TRBV2 | CASSDNGFEGYTF | TGTGCCAGCAGTGATAATGGGTTTGAAGGCTACACCTTC
TRBJ1-2 | . | many | TRBV27 | CASRTRYDGYTF | TGTGCCAGCCGAACAAGATACGATGGCTACACCTTC
TRBJ2-5 | TRBD2 | many | TRBV20-1 | CSAQRESWETQYF | TGCAGTGCCCAGCGGGAGTCTTGGGAGACCCAGTACTTC
TRBJ2-3 | TRBD1 | . | TRBV4-1 | CASSPLPRDRYTDTQYF | TGCGCCAGCAGCCCCTTACCCCGGGACAGATACACAGATACGCAGTATTTT
TRBJ2-7 | TRBD2 | few | TRBV15 | CATSRKIAGGPSYEQYF | TGTGCCACCAGCAGAAAAATAGCGGGAGGGCCGTCCTACGAGCAGTACTTC
TRBJ2-2 | . | many | TRBV2 | CASRVNGPNTGELFF | TGTGCCAGCAGGGTTAACGGTCCTAACACCGGGGAGCTGTTTTTT
TRBJ2-5 | . | many | TRBV28 | CASSPRGAALQETQYF | TGTGCCAGCAGTCCCCGAGGAGCGGCGCTTCAAGAGACCCAGTACTTC
TRBJ1-1 | . | many | TRBV19 | CASSIGGLEAFF | TGTGCCAGTAGTATAGGTGGACTCGAAGCTTTCTTT
TRBJ2-3 | . | many | TRBV27 | CASSLSASTDTQYF | TGTGCCAGCAGTTTGTCGGCTAGCACAGATACGCAGTATTTT
TRBJ1-4 | . | few | TRBV28 | CASSFKGLATNEKLFF | TGTGCCAGCAGTTTTAAAGGACTAGCAACTAATGAAAAACTGTTTTTT
TRBJ2-5 | . | few | TRBV6-1 | CASSLRRFQETQYF | TGTGCCAGCAGTCTCCGACGGTTCCAAGAGACCCAGTACTTC
TRBJ2-3 | . | many | TRBV9 | CASSAPVEIDTQYF | TGTGCCAGCAGCGCTCCCGTAGAAATAGATACGCAGTATTTT
TRBJ2-1 | TRBD2 | many | TRBV5-5 | CASSQTSGRGIYNEQFF | TGTGCCAGCAGCCAGACTAGCGGGAGGGGGATCTACAATGAGCAGTTCTTC
TRBJ2-5 | TRBD1 | . | TRBV5-1 | CASSLGDRSGETQYF | TGCGCCAGCAGCTTGGGGGACAGGTCGGGGGAGACCCAGTACTTC
TRBJ1-6 | TRBD1 | . | TRBV28 | CASSSVPGQGLGSPLHF | TGTGCCAGCAGTTCCGTCCCGGGACAGGGATTAGGGTCACCCCTCCACTTT
TRBJ1-2 | . | . | TRBV28 | CASSSGLYGYTF | TGTGCCAGCAGCTCAGGTCTCTATGGCTACACCTTC
TRBJ2-1 | . | many | TRBV2 | CASSVYLNEQFF | TGTGCCAGCAGTGTATATCTTAATGAGCAGTTCTTC
TRBJ2-1 | . | many | TRBV29-1 | CSAPKVNEQFF | TGCAGCGCCCCAAAGGTCAATGAGCAGTTCTTC
TRBJ2-1 | . | many | TRBV11-2 | CASSLPGLPDQFF | TGTGCCAGCAGCTTGCCGGGACTCCCCGACCAGTTCTTC